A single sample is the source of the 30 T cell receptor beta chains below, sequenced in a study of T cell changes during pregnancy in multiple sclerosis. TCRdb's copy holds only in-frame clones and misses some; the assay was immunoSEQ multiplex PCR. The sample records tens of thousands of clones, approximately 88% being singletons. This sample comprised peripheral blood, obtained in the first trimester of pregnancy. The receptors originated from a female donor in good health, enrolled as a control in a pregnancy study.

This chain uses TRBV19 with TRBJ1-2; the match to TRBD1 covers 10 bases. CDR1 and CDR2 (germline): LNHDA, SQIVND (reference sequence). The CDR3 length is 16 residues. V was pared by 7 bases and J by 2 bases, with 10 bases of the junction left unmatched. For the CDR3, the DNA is TGTGCCAGTAATCCGGGACAGGGGTTGCGGAACTATGGCTACACCTTC. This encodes CASNPGQGLRNYGYTF.

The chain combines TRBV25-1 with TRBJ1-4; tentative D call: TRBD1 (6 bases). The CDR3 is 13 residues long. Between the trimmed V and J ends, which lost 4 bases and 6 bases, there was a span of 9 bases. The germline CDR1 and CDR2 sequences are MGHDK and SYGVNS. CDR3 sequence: CASSGWTDEKLFF. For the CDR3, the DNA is TGTGCCAGCAGTGGCTGGACAGATGAAAAACTGTTTTTT.

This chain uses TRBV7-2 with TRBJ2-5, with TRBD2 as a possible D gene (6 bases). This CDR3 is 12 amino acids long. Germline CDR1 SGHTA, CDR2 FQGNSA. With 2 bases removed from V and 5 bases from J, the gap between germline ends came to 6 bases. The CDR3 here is CASSLLAETQYF. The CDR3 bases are TGTGCCAGCAGCTTACTAGCGGAGACCCAGTACTTC.

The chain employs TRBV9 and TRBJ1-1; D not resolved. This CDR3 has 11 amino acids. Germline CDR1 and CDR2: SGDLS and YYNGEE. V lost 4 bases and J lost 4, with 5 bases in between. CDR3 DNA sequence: TGTGCCAGCAGCTCCGGCACTGAAGCTTTCTTT. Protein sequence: CASSSGTEAFF.

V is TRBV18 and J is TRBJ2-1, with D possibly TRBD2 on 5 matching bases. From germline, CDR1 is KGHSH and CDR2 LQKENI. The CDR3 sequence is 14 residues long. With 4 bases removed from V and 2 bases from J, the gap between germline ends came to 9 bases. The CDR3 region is CASSLSGAYNEQFF. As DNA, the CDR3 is TGTGCCAGCTCACTATCCGGGGCCTACAATGAGCAGTTCTTC.

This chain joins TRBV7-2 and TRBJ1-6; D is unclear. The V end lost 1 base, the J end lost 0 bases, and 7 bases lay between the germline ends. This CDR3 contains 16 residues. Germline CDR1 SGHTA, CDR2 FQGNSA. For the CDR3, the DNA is TGTGCCAGCAGCTTAGAAGGGAGCTCCTATAATTCACCCCTCCACTTT. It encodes CASSLEGSSYNSPLHF.

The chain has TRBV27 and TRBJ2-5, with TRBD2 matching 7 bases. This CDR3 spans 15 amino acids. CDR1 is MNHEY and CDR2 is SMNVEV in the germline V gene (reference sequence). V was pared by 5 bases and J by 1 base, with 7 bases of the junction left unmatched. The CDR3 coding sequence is TGTGCCAGCAGTCCATGGGCTAGCGGCCAAGAGACCCAGTACTTC. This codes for CASSPWASGQETQYF.

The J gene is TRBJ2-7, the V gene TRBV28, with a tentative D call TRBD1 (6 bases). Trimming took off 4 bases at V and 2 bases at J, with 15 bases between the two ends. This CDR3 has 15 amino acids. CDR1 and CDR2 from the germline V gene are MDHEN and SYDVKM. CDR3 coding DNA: TGTGCCAGCAGTTCTCTGACAGGCCGCCCCTACGAGCAGTACTTC. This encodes CASSSLTGRPYEQYF.

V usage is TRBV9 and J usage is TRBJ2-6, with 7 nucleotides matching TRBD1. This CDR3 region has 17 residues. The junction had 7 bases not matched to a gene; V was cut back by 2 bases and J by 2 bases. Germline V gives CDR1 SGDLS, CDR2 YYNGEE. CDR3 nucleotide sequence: TGTGCCAGCAGCGTTAAATTAACAGGGGCTGGGGCCAACGTCCTGACTTTC. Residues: CASSVKLTGAGANVLTF.

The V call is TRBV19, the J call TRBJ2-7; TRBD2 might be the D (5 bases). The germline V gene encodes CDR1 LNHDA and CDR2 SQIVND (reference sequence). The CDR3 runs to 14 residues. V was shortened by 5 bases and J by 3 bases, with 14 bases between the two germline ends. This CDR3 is CASSSPGSGYEQYF. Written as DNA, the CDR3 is TGTGCCAGTAGTTCCCCGGGGTCAGGCTACGAGCAGTACTTC.

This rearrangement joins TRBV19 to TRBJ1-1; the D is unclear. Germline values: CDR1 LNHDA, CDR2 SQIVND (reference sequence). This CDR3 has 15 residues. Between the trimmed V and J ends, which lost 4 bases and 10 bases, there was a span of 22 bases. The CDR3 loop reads CASSTWNREPRPAFF. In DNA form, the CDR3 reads TGTGCCAGTAGTACGTGGAACCGGGAGCCTAGGCCAGCTTTCTTT.

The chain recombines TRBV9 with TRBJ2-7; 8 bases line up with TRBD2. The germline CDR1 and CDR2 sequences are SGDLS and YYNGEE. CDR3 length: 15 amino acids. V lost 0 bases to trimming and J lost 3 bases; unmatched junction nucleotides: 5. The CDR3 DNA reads TGTGCCAGCAGCGTAGGAGGGACTAGGGTCTACGAGCAGTACTTC. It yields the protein CASSVGGTRVYEQYF.

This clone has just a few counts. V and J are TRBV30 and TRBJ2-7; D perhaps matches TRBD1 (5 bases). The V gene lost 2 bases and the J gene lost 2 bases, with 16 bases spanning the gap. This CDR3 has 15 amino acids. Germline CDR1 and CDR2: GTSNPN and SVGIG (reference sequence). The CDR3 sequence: CAWSPVGRGAYEQYF. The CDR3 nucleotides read TGTGCCTGGAGTCCGGTGGGGCGAGGCGCCTACGAGCAGTACTTC.

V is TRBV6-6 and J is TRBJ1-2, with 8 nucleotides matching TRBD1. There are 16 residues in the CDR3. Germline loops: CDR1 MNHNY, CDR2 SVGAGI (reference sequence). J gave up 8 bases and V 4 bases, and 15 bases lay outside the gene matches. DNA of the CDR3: TGTGCCAGCAGTTCTGACCCCCCGGGACAGGTGGAAGGCTACACCTTC. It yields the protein CASSSDPPGQVEGYTF.

The CDR3 loop is CASSLYRGSYEQYF. The CDR3, as DNA: TGTGCCAGCAGCTTATACAGGGGCTCCTACGAGCAGTACTTC. V usage is TRBV7-3 and J usage is TRBJ2-7, with 7 bases lining up with TRBD1. Trimming took 2 bases from V and 0 from J; bases not matched to a gene: 1. This CDR3 comprises 14 residues. Germline V gene sequence: CDR1 SGHTA, CDR2 FQGTGA. The whole variable domain, filled in from reference TRBV7-3 and TRBJ2-7, reads GAGVSQTPSNKVTEKGKYVELRCDPISGHTALYWYRQSLGQGPEFLIYFQGTGAADDSGLPNDRFFAVRPEGSVSTLKIQRTERGDSAVYLCASSLYRGSYEQYFGPGTRLTVT.

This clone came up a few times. CDR3 loop: CASSSDRGPSLYEQYF. DNA of the CDR3: TGTGCCAGCAGCTCAGACAGGGGACCCTCCCTCTACGAGCAGTACTTC. The V and J genes are TRBV7-9 and TRBJ2-7; 8 nucleotides line up with TRBD1. CDR3 length equals 16 residues. Looked up from germline, CDR1 is SEHNR and CDR2 is FQNEAQ (reference sequence). Unmatched junction bases numbered 11, after V lost 4 bases and J lost 3 bases.

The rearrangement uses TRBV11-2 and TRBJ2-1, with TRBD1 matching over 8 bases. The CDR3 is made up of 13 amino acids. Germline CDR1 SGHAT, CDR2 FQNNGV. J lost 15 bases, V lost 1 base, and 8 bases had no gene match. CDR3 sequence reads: CASSLGPQGARFF. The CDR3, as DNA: TGTGCCAGCAGCTTAGGTCCCCAGGGGGCAAGGTTCTTC.

CDR3 sequence: CASRRKNIQYF. The CDR3 DNA reads as TGTGCCAGTAGGAGGAAAAACATTCAGTACTTC. This chain uses TRBV19 with TRBJ2-4; D remains unclear. V was pared by 6 bases and J by 4 bases, with 4 bases between. The CDR3 runs 11 residues. The germline gives CDR1 LNHDA, CDR2 SQIVND (reference sequence).

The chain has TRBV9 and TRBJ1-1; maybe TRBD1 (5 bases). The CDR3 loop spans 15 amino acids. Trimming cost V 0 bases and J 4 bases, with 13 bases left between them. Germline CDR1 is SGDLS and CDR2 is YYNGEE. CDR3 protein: CASSVAQGGGTEAFF. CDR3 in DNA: TGTGCCAGCAGCGTAGCTCAGGGAGGTGGCACTGAAGCTTTCTTT.

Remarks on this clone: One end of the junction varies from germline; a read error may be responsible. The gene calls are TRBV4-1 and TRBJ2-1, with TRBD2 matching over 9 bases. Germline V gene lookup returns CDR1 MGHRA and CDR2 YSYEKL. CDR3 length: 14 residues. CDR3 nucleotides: TGCGCCAGCAGCCAAGATGAGGCTAGCGGGAAGTCGATCTTC. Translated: CASSQDEASGKSIF.

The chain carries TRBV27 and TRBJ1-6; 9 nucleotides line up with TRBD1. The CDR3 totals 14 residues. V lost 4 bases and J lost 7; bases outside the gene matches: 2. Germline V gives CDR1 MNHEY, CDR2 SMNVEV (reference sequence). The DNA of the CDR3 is TGTGCCAGCAGTTCCGGACAGGGGAATTCACCCCTCCACTTT. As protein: CASSSGQGNSPLHF.

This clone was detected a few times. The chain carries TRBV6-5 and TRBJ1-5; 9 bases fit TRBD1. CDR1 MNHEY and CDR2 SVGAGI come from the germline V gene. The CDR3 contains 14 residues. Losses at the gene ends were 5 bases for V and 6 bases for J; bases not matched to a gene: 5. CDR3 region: CASSLEQGAQPQHF. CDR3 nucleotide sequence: TGTGCCAGCAGTCTTGAACAGGGGGCTCAGCCCCAGCATTTT.

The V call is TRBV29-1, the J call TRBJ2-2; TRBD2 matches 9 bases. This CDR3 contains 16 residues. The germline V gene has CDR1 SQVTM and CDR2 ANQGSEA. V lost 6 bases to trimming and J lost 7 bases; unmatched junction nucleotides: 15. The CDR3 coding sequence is TGCAGCGTCACCCTCCGCGGGAGGGCCGGGGACGGGGAGCTGTTTTTT. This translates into CSVTLRGRAGDGELFF.

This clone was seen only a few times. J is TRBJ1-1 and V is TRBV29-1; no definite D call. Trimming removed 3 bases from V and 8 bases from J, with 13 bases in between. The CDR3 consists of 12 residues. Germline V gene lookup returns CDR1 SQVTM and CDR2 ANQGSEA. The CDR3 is CSVDRGSREAFF. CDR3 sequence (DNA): TGCAGCGTTGATCGGGGTTCAAGAGAAGCTTTCTTT.

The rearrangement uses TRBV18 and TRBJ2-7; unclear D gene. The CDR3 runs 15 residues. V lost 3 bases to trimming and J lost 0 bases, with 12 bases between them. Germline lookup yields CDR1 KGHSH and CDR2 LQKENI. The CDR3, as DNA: TGTGCCAGCTCACCCCGACTGTCGAGCTCCTACGAGCAGTACTTC. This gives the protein CASSPRLSSSYEQYF.

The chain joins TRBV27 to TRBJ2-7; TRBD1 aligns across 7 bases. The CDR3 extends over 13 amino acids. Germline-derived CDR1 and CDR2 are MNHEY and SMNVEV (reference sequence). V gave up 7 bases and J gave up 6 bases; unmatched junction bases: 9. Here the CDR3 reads CASNTGDTGEQYF. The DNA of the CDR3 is TGTGCCAGCAACACAGGGGACACTGGCGAGCAGTACTTC.

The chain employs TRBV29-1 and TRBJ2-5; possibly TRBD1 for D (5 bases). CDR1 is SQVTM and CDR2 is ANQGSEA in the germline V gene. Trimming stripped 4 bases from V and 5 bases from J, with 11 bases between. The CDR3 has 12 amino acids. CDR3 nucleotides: TGCAGCGTTGCTGGGGCGGAGGAGACCCAGTACTTC. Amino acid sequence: CSVAGAEETQYF.

The CDR3 region has the DNA TGTGCCAGCAGTGAAGACGGGGGGACGGTCAATGAAAAACTGTTTTTT. Protein product: CASSEDGGTVNEKLFF. The rearrangement links TRBV2 to TRBJ1-4; a possible D gene is TRBD1 (5 bases). The V gene's germline CDR1 is SNHLY and CDR2 FYNNEI. The CDR3 runs 16 residues. Trimming shortened V by 1 base and J by 5 bases, and 14 bases separated the two germline ends.

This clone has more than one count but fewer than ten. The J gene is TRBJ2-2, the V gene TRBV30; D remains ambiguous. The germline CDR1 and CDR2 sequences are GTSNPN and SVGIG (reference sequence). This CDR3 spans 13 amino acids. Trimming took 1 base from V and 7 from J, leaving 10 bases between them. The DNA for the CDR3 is TGTGCCTGGAGTGAACTAAGAGGCGGGGAGCTGTTTTTT. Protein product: CAWSELRGGELFF. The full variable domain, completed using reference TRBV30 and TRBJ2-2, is SQTIHQWPATLVQPVGSPLSLECTVEGTSNPNLYWYRQAAGRGLQLLFYSVGIGQISSEVPQNLSASRPQDRQFILSSKKLLLSDSGFYLCAWSELRGGELFFGEGSRLTVL.

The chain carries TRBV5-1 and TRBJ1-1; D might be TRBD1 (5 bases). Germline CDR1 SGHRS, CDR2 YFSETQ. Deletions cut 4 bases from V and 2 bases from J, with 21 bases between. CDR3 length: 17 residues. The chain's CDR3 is CASSGKGLRKTNTEAFF. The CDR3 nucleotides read TGCGCCAGCAGCGGAAAGGGACTCCGTAAAACTAACACTGAAGCTTTCTTT.